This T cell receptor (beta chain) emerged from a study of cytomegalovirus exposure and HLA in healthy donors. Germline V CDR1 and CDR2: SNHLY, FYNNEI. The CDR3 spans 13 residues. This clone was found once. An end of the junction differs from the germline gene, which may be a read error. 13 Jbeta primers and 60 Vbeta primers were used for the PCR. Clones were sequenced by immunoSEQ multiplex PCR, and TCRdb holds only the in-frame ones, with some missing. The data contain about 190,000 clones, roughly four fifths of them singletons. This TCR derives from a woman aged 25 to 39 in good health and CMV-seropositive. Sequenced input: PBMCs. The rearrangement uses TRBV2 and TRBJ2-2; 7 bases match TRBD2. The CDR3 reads CASKLATTEELFF. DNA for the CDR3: TGTGCCAGCAAACTAGCGACCACCGAGGAGCTGTTTTTT.